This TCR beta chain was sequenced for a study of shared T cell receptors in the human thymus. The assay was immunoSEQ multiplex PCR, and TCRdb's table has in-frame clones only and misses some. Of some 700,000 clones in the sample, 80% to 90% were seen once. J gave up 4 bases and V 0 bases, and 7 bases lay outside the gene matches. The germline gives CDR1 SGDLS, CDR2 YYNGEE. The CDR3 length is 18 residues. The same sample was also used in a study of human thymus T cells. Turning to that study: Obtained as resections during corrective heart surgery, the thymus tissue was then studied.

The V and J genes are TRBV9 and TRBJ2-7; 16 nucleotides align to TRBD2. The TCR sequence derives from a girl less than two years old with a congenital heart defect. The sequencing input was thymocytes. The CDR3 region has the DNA TGTGCCAGCAGCGTAGCTCCGGGACTAGCGGGGGGGCGATACGAGCAGTACTTC. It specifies CASSVAPGLAGGRYEQYF.